This T cell receptor (beta chain) was observed in a study of blood T cell repertoires in COVID-19. Study context: Spain, Italy and the United States supplied samples that represented acute and convalescent COVID-19. PBMCs, B-cell-depleted T cells, or T cells were the source of the cDNA or gDNA that made up the material.

The V gene end was trimmed by 3 bases and the J gene end by 3 bases; junction bases not matched to a gene: 5. Germline loops: CDR1 SGHDT, CDR2 YYEEEE. This CDR3 has 14 amino acids. Original processing notes: Amplification of reference gene primers provided the estimated nucleated cell counts. TCRdb's table, derived via immunoSEQ multiplex PCR, lists solely in-frame clones and lacks some. The D gene and trimming were derived from the DNA, and the V and J assignments and clone size from that table. The sample shows about 26,000 clones, approximately 90% of them seen only once. This receptor was identified in a human donor in a cohort sampled during active COVID-19. Sequencing was performed on peripheral blood. This chain connects TRBV5-6 to TRBJ2-7; 8 bases fit TRBD1. Written as DNA, the CDR3 is TGTGCCAGCAGCTCGACAGGGGATCACTACGAGCAGTACTTC. As protein: CASSSTGDHYEQYF.